This T cell receptor (beta chain) appears in the sequencing data of a study of blood T cell repertoires in COVID-19. The CDR3 has 14 residues. Germline values: CDR1 SGHVS, CDR2 FQNEAQ. V lost 6 bases, J lost 2 bases, and 5 bases stayed unmatched. The protocol was immunoSEQ multiplex PCR, while the TCRdb copy is restricted to in-frame clones and leaves out a portion. Here the sample spans some 300,000 clones, approximately 90% being singletons. This sequence originates from a woman between 45 and 65 years old with COVID-19, enrolled during active disease. V gene TRBV7-8 combines with J gene TRBJ2-7; TRBD1 matches 9 bases. Sequencing was carried out using peripheral blood. The CDR3 region is CASRSGTGPYEQYF. CDR3 sequence (DNA): TGTGCCAGCAGGTCCGGGACAGGGCCCTACGAGCAGTACTTC.